One and the same sample provided the 12 T cell receptor beta chains below, sequenced in a study of vaccination effects on CD4 cells after COVID-19. Expansion with viral peptide pools was applied to antigen-specific CD4+ T cells by the ViraFEST assay prior to sequencing. Subsequent to a culture period of about nine days, CD4+ T cells were isolated. None of the vaccinated had previously contracted SARS-CoV-2, and their nucleocapsid antibodies tested negative. No antigen is known for these receptors. Clones were read by immunoSEQ multiplex PCR, and TCRdb kept only the in-frame ones, dropping some. Of around 71,000 clones listed, around three quarters were seen once; the top ten hold approximately 3.8%. Sequenced here: CD4+ T cells from PBMCs cultured with HCoV-OC43 spike peptides, sampled before COVID-19 vaccination. This sample's subset: HCoV-OC43 spike overlapping peptide pool stimulation. These receptors were taken from a human donor who received a COVID-19 vaccine.

A single count supports this clone. This chain uses TRBV7-2 with TRBJ2-7; D perhaps matches TRBD1 (5 bases). Germline V gene lookup returns CDR1 SGHTA and CDR2 FQGNSA. There are 13 residues in the CDR3. The V end was cut by 3 bases, the J end by 7 bases, with 13 bases between. CDR3 protein: CASSFQAGWEQYV. CDR3 DNA: TGTGCCAGCAGCTTTCAGGCAGGGTGGGAGCAGTACGTC.

The chain has TRBV25-1 and TRBJ2-2, with D perhaps TRBD1 or TRBD2 (6 bases each). Germline CDR1 MGHDK, CDR2 SYGVNS. V was shortened by 4 bases and J by 0 bases, with 12 bases between the two germline ends. The CDR3 is 16 amino acids. CDR3: CASSGLGGANTGELFF. The CDR3 coding sequence is TGTGCCAGCAGTGGCCTGGGGGGCGCGAACACCGGGGAGCTGTTTTTT.

The chain employs TRBV3-1 (or the pseudogene TRBV3-2) and TRBJ2-2; the match to TRBD1 covers 9 bases. Germline assignment: CDR1 LGHDT and CDR2 YNNKEL (reference sequence). This CDR3 has 16 amino acids. V shed 4 bases, J shed 5 bases, and the junction held 8 bases outside the gene matches. The CDR3 sequence is CASSRSGTGWTGELFF. As DNA, the CDR3 is TGTGCCAGCAGCCGCTCCGGGACAGGGTGGACCGGGGAGCTGTTTTTT.

The genes are TRBV12-3 or TRBV12-4 and TRBJ2-2; D is unclear. The V end lost 6 bases, the J end lost 1 base, and 6 bases lay between the germline ends. The CDR3 spans 13 residues. CDR3: CASRQLNTGELFF. The CDR3, as DNA: TGTGCCAGCAGGCAGTTGAACACCGGGGAGCTGTTTTTT.

The gene calls are TRBV18 and TRBJ2-5, with D possibly TRBD2 on 6 matching bases. The CDR3 spans 13 residues. Trimming left V 3 bases short and J 5 bases short, with 10 bases between. Germline CDR1 reads KGHSH; CDR2 reads LQKENI. The CDR3 region has the DNA TGTGCCAGCTCACCTGGAGGGAGGGAGACCCAGTACTTC. The encoded protein is CASSPGGRETQYF.

The CDR3 reads CASSLGDGLEKGQFF. The CDR3 DNA follows: TGTGCCAGCAGCTTAGGCGACGGCCTCGAAAAGGGGCAGTTCTTC. The chain employs TRBV7-8 and TRBJ2-1, with unresolved D. There are 15 residues in the CDR3. Deletions cut 1 base from V and 12 bases from J, with 19 bases between. CDR1 is SGHVS and CDR2 is FQNEAQ in the germline V gene.

The chain uses TRBV5-1 and TRBJ1-1, with a possible D match to TRBD1 (5 bases). From germline, CDR1 is SGHRS and CDR2 YFSETQ. The CDR3 contains 14 residues. V was shortened by 1 base and J by 1 base, with 8 bases between the two germline ends. The CDR3 nucleotides are TGCGCCAGCAGCTTGTTGGGACGGAACACTGAAGCTTTCTTT. This gives the protein CASSLLGRNTEAFF.

The chain joins TRBV3-1 (or the pseudogene TRBV3-2) to TRBJ2-1; D remains unclear. The CDR3 runs to 12 residues. CDR1 and CDR2 (germline): LGHDT, YNNKEL (reference sequence). Trimming pared 4 bases from V and 10 bases from J, leaving 11 bases between. The chain's CDR3 is CASSLHVREQFF. The CDR3 nucleotides read TGTGCCAGCAGCCTGCACGTCAGGGAGCAGTTCTTC.

V and J are TRBV3-1 (or the pseudogene TRBV3-2) and TRBJ1-3, with 7 bases aligning to TRBD1. The CDR3 consists of 14 residues. Germline V gene data show CDR1 as LGHDT and CDR2 as YNNKEL (reference sequence). The trim removed 5 bases at V and 7 bases at J, leaving 8 bases unmatched. The DNA for the CDR3 is TGTGCCAGCAGCTATGACAGGGTAGGGAACACCATATATTTT. It codes for CASSYDRVGNTIYF.

The chain has TRBV10-1 and TRBJ2-3; D call uncertain. CDR3 length: 14 amino acids. Between the trimmed V and J ends, which lost 6 bases and 4 bases, there was a span of 14 bases. Germline CDR1 and CDR2: WNHNN and SYGVQD (reference sequence). The CDR3 here is CASSPNGEADTQYF. CDR3 DNA: TGCGCCAGCAGCCCGAATGGCGAGGCAGATACGCAGTATTTT.

The chain joins TRBV28 to TRBJ1-2, with D maybe TRBD1 (6 bases). The germline V and J ends were trimmed by 7 bases and 8 bases, with 17 bases remaining between them. The length of the CDR3 is 13 residues. Germline V gene lookup returns CDR1 MDHEN and CDR2 SYDVKM. The CDR3 sequence is CASKRGGGQGYTF. The CDR3 nucleotides are TGTGCCAGCAAGAGGGGAGGGGGGCAAGGCTACACCTTC.

This chain connects TRBV7-3 to TRBJ2-1, with TRBD2 identical over 12 bases. Germline values: CDR1 SGHTA, CDR2 FQGTGA. V lost 6 bases, J lost 2 bases, and 2 bases stayed unmatched. This CDR3 is 15 amino acids long. CDR3 in amino acids: CASSGLAGPYNEQFF. The CDR3 DNA reads as TGTGCCAGCAGTGGACTAGCGGGGCCCTACAATGAGCAGTTCTTC. Combining the CDR3 with reference TRBV7-3 and TRBJ2-1 gives the whole variable domain GAGVSQTPSNKVTEKGKYVELRCDPISGHTALYWYRQSLGQGPEFLIYFQGTGAADDSGLPNDRFFAVRPEGSVSTLKIQRTERGDSAVYLCASSGLAGPYNEQFFGPGTRLTVL.